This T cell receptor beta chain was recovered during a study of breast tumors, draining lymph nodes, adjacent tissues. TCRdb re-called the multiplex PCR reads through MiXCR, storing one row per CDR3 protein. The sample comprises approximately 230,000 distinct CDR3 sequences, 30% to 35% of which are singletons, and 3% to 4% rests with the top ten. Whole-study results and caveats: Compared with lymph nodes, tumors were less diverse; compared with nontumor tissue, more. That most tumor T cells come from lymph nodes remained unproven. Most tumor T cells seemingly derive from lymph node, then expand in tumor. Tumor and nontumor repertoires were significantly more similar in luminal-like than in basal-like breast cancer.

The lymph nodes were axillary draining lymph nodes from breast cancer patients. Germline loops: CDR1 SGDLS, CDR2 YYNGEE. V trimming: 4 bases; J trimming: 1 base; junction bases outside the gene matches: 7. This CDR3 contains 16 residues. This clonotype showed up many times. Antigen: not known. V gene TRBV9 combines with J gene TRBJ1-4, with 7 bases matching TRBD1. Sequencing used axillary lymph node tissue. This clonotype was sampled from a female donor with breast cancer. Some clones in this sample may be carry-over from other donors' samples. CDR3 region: CASSSTGALTNEKLFF. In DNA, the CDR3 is TGTGCCAGCAGCTCCACAGGGGCGCTAACTAATGAAAAACTGTTTTTT.